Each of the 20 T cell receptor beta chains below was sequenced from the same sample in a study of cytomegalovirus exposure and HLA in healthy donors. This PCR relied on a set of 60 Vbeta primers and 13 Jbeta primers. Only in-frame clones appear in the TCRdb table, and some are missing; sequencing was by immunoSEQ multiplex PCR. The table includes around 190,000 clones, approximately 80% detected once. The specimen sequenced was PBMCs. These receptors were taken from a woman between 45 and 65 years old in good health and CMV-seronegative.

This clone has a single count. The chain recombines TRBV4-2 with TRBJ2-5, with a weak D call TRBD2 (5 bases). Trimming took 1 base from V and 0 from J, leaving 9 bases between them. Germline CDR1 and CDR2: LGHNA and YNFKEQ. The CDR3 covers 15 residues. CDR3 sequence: CASSQGNGNQETQYF. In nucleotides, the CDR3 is TGTGCCAGCAGCCAAGGCAACGGGAACCAAGAGACCCAGTACTTC.

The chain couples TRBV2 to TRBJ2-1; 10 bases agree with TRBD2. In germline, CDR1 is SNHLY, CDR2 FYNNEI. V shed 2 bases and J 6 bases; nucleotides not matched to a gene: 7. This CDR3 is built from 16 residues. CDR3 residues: CASSELRLAGSNEQFF. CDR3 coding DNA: TGTGCCAGCAGTGAACTCCGACTAGCGGGTAGCAATGAGCAGTTCTTC.

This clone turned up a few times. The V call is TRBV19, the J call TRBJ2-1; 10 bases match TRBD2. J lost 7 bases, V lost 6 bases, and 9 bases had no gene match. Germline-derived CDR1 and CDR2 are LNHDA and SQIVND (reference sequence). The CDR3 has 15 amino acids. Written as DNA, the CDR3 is TGTGCCAGTAGGAGAGAGCGGGGGGGGTGGAATGAGCAGTTCTTC. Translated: CASRRERGGWNEQFF.

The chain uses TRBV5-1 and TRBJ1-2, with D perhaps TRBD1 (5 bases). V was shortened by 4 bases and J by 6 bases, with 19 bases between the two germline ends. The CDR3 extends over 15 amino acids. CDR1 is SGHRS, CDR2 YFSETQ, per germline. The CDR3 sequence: CASSADAQRGHGYTF. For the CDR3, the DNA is TGCGCCAGCAGCGCGGACGCCCAGCGGGGCCATGGCTACACCTTC. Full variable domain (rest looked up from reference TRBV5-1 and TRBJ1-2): KAGVTQTPRYLIKTRGQQVTLSCSPISGHRSVSWYQQTPGQGLQFLFEYFSETQRNKGNFPGRFSGRQFSNSRSEMNVSTLELGDSALYLCASSADAQRGHGYTFGSGTRLTVV.

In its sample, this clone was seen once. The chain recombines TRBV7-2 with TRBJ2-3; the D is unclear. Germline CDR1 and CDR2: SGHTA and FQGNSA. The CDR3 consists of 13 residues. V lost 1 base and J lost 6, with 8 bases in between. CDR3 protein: CASSLVPGDTQYF. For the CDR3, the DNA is TGTGCCAGCAGCTTAGTACCCGGGGATACGCAGTATTTT.

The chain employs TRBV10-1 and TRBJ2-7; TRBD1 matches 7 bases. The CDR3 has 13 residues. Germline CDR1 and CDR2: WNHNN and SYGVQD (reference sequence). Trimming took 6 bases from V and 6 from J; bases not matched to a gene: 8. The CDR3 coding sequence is TGCGCCAGCAGAAACGACAGGGAAGGCGAGCAGTACTTC. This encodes CASRNDREGEQYF.

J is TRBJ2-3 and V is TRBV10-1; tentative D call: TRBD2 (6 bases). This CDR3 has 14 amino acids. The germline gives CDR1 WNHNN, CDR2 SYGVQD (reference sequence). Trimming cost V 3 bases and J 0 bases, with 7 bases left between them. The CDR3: CASSDGSSTDTQYF. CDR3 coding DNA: TGCGCCAGCAGTGACGGGAGTAGCACAGATACGCAGTATTTT.

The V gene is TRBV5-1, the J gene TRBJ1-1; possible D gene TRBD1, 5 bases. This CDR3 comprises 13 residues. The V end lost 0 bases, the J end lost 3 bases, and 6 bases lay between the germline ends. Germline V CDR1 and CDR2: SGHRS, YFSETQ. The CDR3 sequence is CASSLAGDTEAFF. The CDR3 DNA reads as TGCGCCAGCAGCTTGGCGGGGGACACTGAAGCTTTCTTT.

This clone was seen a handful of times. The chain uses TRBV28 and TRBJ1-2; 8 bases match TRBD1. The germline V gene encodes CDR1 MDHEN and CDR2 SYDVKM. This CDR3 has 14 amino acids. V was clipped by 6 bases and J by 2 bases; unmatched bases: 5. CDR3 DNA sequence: TGTGCCAGCAGAACCTACAGGGGGAACTATGGCTACACCTTC. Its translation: CASRTYRGNYGYTF.

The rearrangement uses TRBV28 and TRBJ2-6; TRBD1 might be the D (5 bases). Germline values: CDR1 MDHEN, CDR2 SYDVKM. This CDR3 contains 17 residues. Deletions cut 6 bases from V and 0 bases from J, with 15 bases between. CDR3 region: CASRDIRQVSGANVLTF. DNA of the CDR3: TGTGCCAGCAGGGACATCCGACAAGTCTCTGGGGCCAACGTCCTGACTTTC.

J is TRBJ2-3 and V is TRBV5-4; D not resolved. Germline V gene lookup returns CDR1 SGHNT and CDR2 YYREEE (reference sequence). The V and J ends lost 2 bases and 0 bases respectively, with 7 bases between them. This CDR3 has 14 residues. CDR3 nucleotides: TGTGCCAGCAGCTTTCTCAGAAGCACAGATACGCAGTATTTT. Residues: CASSFLRSTDTQYF. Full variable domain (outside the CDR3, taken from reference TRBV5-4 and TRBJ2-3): ETGVTQSPTHLIKTRGQQVTLRCSSQSGHNTVSWYQQALGQGPQFIFQYYREEENGRGNFPPRFSGLQFPNYSSELNVNALELDDSALYLCASSFLRSTDTQYFGPGTRLTVL.

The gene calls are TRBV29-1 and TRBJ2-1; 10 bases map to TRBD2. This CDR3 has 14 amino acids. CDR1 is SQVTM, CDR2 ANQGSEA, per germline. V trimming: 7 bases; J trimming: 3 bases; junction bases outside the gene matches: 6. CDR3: CSGGLAPIYNEQFF. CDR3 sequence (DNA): TGCAGCGGGGGACTAGCGCCCATCTACAATGAGCAGTTCTTC.

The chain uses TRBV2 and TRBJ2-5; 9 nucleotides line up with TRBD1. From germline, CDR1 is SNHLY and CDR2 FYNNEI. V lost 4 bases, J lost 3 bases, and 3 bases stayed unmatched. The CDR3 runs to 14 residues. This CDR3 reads CASSGDRVKETQYF. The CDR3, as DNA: TGTGCCAGCAGTGGGGACAGGGTTAAAGAGACCCAGTACTTC.

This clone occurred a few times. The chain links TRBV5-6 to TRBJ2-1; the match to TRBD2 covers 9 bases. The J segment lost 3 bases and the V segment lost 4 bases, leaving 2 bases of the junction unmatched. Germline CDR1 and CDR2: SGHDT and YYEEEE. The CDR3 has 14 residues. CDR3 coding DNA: TGTGCCAGCAGCAAGACTAGCGGCTACAATGAGCAGTTCTTC. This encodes CASSKTSGYNEQFF. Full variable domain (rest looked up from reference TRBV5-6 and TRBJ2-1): DAGVTQSPTHLIKTRGQQVTLRCSPKSGHDTVSWYQQALGQGPQFIFQYYEEEERQRGNFPDRFSGHQFPNYSSELNVNALLLGDSALYLCASSKTSGYNEQFFGPGTRLTVL.

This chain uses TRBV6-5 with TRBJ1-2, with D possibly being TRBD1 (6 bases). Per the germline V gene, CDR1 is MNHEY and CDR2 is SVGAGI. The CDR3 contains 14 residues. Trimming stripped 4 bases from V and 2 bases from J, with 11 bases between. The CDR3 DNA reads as TGTGCCAGCAGTTCCCCGGGACACAACTATGGCTACACCTTC. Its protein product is CASSSPGHNYGYTF.

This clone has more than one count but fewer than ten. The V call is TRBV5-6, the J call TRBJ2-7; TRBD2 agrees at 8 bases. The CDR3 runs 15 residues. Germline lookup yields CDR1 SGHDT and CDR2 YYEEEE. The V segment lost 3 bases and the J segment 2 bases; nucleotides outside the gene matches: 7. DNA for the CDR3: TGTGCCAGCAGCTCGCCGGGACTAGGGCCCTACGAGCAGTACTTC. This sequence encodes CASSSPGLGPYEQYF.

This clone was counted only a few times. The DNA of the CDR3 is TGTGCCAGCAGTTTCGGGAGGAGAGAGACCCAGTACTTC. Its translation: CASSFGRRETQYF. The J gene is TRBJ2-5, the V gene TRBV27; 7 nucleotides line up with TRBD2. V gave up 3 bases and J gave up 4 bases; unmatched junction bases: 2. Germline assignment: CDR1 MNHEY and CDR2 SMNVEV (reference sequence). CDR3 length: 13 residues.

DNA for the CDR3: TGTGCCAGCAAACGACAGTCCTCTGGGGCCAACGTCCTGACTTTC. This sequence encodes CASKRQSSGANVLTF. The chain recombines TRBV27 with TRBJ2-6, with D tentatively TRBD1 (5 bases). CDR1 and CDR2 from the germline V gene are MNHEY and SMNVEV (reference sequence). V was pared by 7 bases and J by 0 bases, with 10 bases between. The CDR3 length is 15 residues.

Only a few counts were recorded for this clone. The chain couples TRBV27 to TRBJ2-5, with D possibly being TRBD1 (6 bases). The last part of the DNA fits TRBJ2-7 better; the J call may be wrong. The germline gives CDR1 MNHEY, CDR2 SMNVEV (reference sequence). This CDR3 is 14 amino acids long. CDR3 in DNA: TGTGCCAGCGGACCGACAGGCCACTCATACGAGCAGTACTTC. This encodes CASGPTGHSYEQYF.

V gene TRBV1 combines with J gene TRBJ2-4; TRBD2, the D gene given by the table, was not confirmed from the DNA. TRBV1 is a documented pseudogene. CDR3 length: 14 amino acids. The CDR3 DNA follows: TGCACCAGCAGCCGGAGGCTAGCCAAAAACATTCAGTACTTC. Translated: CTSSRRLAKNIQYF.